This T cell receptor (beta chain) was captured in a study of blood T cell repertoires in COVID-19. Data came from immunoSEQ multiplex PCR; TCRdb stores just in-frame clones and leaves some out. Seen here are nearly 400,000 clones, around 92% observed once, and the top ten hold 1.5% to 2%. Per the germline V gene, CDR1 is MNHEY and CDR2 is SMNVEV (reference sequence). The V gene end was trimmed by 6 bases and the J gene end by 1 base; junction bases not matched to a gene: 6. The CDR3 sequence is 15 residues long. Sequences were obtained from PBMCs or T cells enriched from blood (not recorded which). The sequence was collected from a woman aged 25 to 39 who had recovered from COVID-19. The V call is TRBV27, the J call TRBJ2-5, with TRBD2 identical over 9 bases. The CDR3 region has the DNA TGTGCCAGCAGCTTAGCGGGAGACCCCCAAGAGACCCAGTACTTC. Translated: CASSLAGDPQETQYF.